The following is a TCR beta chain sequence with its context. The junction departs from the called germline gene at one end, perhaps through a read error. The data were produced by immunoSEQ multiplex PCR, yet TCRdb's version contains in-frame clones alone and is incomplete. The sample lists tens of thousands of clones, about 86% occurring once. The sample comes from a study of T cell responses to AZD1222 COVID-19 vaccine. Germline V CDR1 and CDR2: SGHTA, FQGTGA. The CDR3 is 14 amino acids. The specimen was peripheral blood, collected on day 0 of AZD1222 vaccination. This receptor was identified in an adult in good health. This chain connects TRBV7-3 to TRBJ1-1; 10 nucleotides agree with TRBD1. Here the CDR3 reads CASSPSGTGARASF. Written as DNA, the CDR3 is TGTGCCAGCAGCCCTTCCGGGACAGGGGCCCGAGCTAGTTTT.